The clone carrying this TCR beta chain has only a few counts. The data originate from a study of response to subunit inactivated influenza vaccine. In TCRdb, the RT-PCR reads were re-called with MiXCR into one record per CDR3 protein. The sample lists some 480,000 distinct CDR3 sequences, around 9.9% occurring once. There are 14 residues in the CDR3. CDR1 is LGHNA and CDR2 is YSLEER in the germline V gene. Trimming cost V 1 base and J 9 bases; bases outside gene matches: 2. The source material was PBMCs from blood, sampled roughly 47 days after vaccination. The sequence came from a man aged 50 to 60 who received an inactivated influenza vaccine. The J gene is TRBJ2-1, the V gene TRBV4-3; 11 bases fit TRBD2. CDR3 residues: CASSQVGTSGEQFF. CDR3 DNA sequence: TGCGCCAGCAGCCAAGTTGGGACTAGCGGTGAGCAGTTCTTC.